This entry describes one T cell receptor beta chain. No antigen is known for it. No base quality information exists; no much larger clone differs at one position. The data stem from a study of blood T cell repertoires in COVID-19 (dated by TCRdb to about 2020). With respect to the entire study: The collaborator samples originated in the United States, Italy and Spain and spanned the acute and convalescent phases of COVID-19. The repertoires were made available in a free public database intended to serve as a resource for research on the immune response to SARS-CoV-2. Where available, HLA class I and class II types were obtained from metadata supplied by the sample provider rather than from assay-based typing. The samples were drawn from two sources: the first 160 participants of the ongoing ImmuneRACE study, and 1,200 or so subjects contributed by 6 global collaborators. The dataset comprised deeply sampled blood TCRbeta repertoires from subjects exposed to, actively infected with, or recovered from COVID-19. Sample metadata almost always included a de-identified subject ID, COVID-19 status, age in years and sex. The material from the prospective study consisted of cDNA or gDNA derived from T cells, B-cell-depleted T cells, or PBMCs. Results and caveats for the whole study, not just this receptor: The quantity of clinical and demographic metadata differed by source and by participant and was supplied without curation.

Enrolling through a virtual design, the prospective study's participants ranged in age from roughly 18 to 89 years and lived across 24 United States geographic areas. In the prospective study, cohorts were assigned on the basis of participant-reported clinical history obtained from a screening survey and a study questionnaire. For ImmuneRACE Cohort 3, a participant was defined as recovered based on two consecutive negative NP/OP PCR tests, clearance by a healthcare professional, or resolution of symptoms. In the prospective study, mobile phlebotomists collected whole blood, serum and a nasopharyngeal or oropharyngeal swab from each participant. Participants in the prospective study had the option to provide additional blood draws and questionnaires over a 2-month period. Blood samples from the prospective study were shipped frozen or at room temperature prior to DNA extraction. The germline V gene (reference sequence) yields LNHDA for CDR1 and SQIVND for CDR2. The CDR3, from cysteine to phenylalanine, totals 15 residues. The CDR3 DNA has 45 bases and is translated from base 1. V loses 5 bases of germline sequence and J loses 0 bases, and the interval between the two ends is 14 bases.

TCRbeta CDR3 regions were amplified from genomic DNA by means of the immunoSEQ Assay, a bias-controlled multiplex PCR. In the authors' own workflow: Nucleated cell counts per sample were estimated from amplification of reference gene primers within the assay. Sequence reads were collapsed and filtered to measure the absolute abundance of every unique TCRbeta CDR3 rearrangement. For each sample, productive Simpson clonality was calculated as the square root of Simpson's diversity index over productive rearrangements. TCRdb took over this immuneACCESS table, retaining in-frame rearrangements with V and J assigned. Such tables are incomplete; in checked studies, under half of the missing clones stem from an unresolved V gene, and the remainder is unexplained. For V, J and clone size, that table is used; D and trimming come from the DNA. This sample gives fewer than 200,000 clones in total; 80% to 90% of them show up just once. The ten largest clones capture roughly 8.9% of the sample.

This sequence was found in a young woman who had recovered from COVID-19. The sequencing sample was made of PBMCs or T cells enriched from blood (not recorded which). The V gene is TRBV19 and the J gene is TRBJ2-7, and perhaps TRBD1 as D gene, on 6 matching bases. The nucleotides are TGTGCCAGTAGTTCCCTGGGGACACGCTCCTACGAGCAGTACTTC. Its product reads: CASSSLGTRSYEQYF.